This TCR beta chain originates from a study of CXCR3 chemokines and chemotherapy response in bladder cancer (dated by TCRdb to about 2022). Background on the whole study: The study set out to examine whether the activity of the CXCR3 chemokine system within tumors predicted response to chemotherapy in human bladder cancer.

For this clonotype: The target of this receptor is not known. It has no much larger one-base neighbor in the sample; base qualities were not kept.

The protocol used for the library was PCR. TCRdb names Illumina HiSeq 2500 as the instrument used. The public reads were reprocessed in TCRdb via fastp at Q25 and MiXCR, keeping in-frame beta chains. Each CDR3 protein gets just one entry, which takes the most common genes and DNA from the rows behind it. This sample comprises 3,000 to 3,500 distinct CDR3 sequences, around 17% of them detected only once. The ten most abundant clones make up about a quarter of the sample. Looking up the germline V gene (reference sequence) yields CDR1 DFQATT and CDR2 SNEGSKA. Here V drops 6 bases and J drops 5 bases, and the junction holds 14 bases not matched to any gene. Measured from the cysteine to the phenylalanine, the CDR3 is 15 residues long. Only the CDR3 DNA is retained, 45 bases long and in frame from the first base.

This clonotype originated in a human donor with bladder cancer that did not respond to neoadjuvant chemotherapy. This sample was obtained from a patient whose treatment included neoadjuvant chemotherapy. The V and J genes are TRBV20-1 and TRBJ2-7; 9 of the junction bases match TRBD1. The DNA sequence is given as TGCAGTGCGACACACCCGGGACAGGGTAGGAACGAGCAGTACTTC. The translation is CSATHPGQGRNEQYF.